This T cell receptor (beta chain) is drawn from a study of graft-versus-host responses after intestinal transplantation. About the research overall: Isolated intestinal, liver-intestinal, or multivisceral transplants were what recipients had. Induction using anti-thymocyte globulin, followed by tacrolimus and steroids for roughly 3 years, was given to all recipients. Whole-study findings and limits: Early post-transplant falls in HvG clones accompanied the peak levels of circulating GvH clones. There were GvH clones found in recipient marrow, and some of them appeared first in ileum or blood.

Libraries were prepared by immunoSEQ multiplex PCR; TCRdb keeps only in-frame clonotypes and omits some of them. The table shows approximately 9,500 clones, with roughly 92% occurring only once. The V gene lost 7 bases and the J gene lost 6 bases, with 15 bases spanning the gap. CDR3 length: 14 amino acids. CDR1 and CDR2 from the germline V gene are SNHLY and FYNNEI. Comments on this clone: What it binds is not known.

The source was PBMCs, collected approximately 40 days after intestinal transplantation. This chain uses TRBV2 with TRBJ2-2; D call uncertain. This TCR was recovered from a human patient who received an intestinal transplant, so some T cells may come from the graft donor. The CDR3 DNA is TGTGCCAGCATCGGACGGATTACTTCCGGGGAGCTGTTTTTT. Translating gives CASIGRITSGELFF.